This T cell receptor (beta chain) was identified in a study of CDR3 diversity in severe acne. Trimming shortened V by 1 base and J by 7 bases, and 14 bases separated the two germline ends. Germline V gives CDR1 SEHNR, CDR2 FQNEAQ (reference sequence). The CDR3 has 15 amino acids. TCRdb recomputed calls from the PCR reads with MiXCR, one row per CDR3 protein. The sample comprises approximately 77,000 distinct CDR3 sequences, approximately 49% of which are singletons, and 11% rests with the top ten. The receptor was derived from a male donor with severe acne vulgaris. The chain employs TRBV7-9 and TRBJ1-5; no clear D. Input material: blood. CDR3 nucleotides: TGTGCCAGCAGCTTAGGGTCAGCTTACGGGCAGCCCCAGCATTTT. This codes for CASSLGSAYGQPQHF. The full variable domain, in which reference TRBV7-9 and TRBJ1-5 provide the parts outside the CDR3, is DTGVSQNPRHKITKRGQNVTFRCDPISEHNRLYWYRQTLGQGPEFLTYFQNEAQLEKSRLLSDRFSAERPKGSFSTLEIQRTEQGDSAMYLCASSLGSAYGQPQHFGDGTRLSIL.